This is a list of T cell receptor beta chains from one sample in a study of blood T cell repertoires in COVID-19. Using immunoSEQ multiplex PCR, the repertoire was profiled, and TCRdb retains in-frame clones only, with some absent. The sample consists of more than 95,000 clones, roughly four fifths of them appearing once. Sequenced sample: peripheral blood. Receptors were obtained from a woman over 75 with active or convalescent COVID-19. Both conserved end residues are part of each CDR3. Each record gives: D gene, V gene, J gene, clone size, CDR3 protein, CDR3 DNA. The D gene is left open where the match is weak. Clone size is not always given. Where it is, it says once, few, many or a class for expanded clones.

TRBD1	TRBV7-9	TRBJ1-1	.	CASSTYRGSPLNTEAFF	TGTGCCAGCAGCACATACAGGGGTTCCCCCTTGAACACTGAAGCTTTCTTT
TRBD2	TRBV28	TRBJ2-1	.	CASRQSGKRNEQFF	TGTGCCAGCAGACAGAGCGGGAAGAGAAATGAGCAGTTCTTC
.	TRBV5-6	TRBJ1-5	.	CASTELASGQPQHF	TGTGCCAGCACCGAGCTTGCCTCGGGTCAGCCCCAGCATTTT
.	TRBV6-5	TRBJ1-5	.	CASANPGQPQHF	TGTGCCAGCGCCAACCCAGGGCAGCCCCAGCATTTT
TRBD1	TRBV5-1	TRBJ1-2	.	CASSSERTGKYGYTF	TGCGCCAGCAGCTCGGAAAGGACAGGGAAATATGGCTACACCTTC
.	TRBV5-4	TRBJ1-1	once	CASSVGGLRTEAFF	TGTGCCAGCAGCGTAGGGGGTTTAAGGACTGAAGCTTTCTTT
.	TRBV5-1	TRBJ2-2	.	CASSLTVNSGELFF	TGCGCCAGCAGCTTAACAGTTAATTCCGGGGAGCTGTTTTTT
.	TRBV30	TRBJ1-1	once	CAWSSPSTEAFF	TGTGCCTGGAGTTCCCCCAGCACTGAAGCTTTCTTT
TRBD2	TRBV7-9	TRBJ2-1	.	CASSFSSGRYEQFF	TGTGCCAGCAGCTTTTCCAGCGGGAGATATGAGCAGTTCTTC
TRBD1	TRBV18	TRBJ2-1	.	CASSPGQGPYNEQFF	TGTGCCAGCTCACCGGGACAGGGCCCTTACAATGAGCAGTTCTTC
.	TRBV27	TRBJ1-2	.	CASSFSTGDGYTF	TGTGCCAGCAGTTTTTCCACAGGTGATGGCTACACCTTC
.	TRBV5-6	TRBJ1-2	once	CASSSTGGPSFFF	TGTGCCAGCAGCTCGACCGGGGGACCAAGCTTCTTCTTC
TRBD1	TRBV9	TRBJ1-6	.	CASSARDRVISPLHF	TGTGCCAGCAGCGCCCGGGACAGGGTAATTTCACCCCTCCACTTT
TRBD2	TRBV5-4	TRBJ2-2	.	CASSIPGLAQFGELFF	TGTGCCAGCAGCATACCGGGACTAGCCCAATTCGGGGAGCTGTTTTTT
TRBD1	TRBV7-3	TRBJ1-5	.	CASMLRGYRGSNQPQHF	TGTGCCAGCATGCTCAGGGGATACAGGGGTAGCAATCAGCCCCAGCATTTT
.	TRBV29-1	TRBJ1-5	.	CSVATGTGQPQHF	TGCAGCGTTGCAACAGGAACGGGTCAGCCCCAGCATTTT
.	TRBV6-4	TRBJ2-1	.	CASSGNTGEQFF	TGTGCCAGCAGTGGGAACACGGGTGAGCAGTTCTTC
TRBD1	TRBV30	TRBJ2-7	.	CAWSVGQGIYEQYF	TGTGCCTGGAGTGTCGGACAGGGGATCTACGAGCAGTACTTC
TRBD1	TRBV6-6	TRBJ1-6	.	CASSFGQGYNSPLHF	TGTGCCAGCAGTTTTGGACAGGGCTATAATTCACCCCTCCACTTT
.	TRBV2	TRBJ2-2	.	CASRWGTSTGELFF	TGTGCCAGCAGGTGGGGTACTAGCACCGGGGAGCTGTTTTTT
TRBD2	TRBV7-3	TRBJ2-3	.	CASSSPLSGERGDTQYF	TGTGCCAGCAGCTCGCCACTAAGCGGGGAAAGGGGAGATACGCAGTATTTT
.	TRBV28	TRBJ1-1	.	CASSLDGYTEAFF	TGTGCCAGCAGTCTAGACGGATACACTGAAGCTTTCTTT
TRBD1	TRBV6-5	TRBJ2-5	.	CASSMGQGNQETQYF	TGTGCCAGCAGTATGGGACAGGGAAACCAAGAGACCCAGTACTTC